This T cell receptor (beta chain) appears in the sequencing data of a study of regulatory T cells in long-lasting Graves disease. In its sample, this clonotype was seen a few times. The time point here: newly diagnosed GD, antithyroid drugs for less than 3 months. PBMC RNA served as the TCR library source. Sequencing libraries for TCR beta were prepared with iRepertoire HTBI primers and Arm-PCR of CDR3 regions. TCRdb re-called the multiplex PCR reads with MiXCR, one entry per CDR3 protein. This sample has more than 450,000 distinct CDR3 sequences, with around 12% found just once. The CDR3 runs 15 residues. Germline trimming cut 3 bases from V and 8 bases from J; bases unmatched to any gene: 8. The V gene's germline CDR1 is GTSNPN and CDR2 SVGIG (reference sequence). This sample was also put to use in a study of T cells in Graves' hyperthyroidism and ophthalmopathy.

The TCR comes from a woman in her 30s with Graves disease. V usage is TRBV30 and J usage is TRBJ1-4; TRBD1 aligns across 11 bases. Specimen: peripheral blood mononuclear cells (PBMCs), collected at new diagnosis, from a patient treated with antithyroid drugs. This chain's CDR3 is CAWRGQGAFWEKLFF. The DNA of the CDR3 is TGTGCCTGGAGAGGACAGGGGGCTTTTTGGGAAAAACTGTTTTTT.